This TCR beta chain was sequenced for a study of T-cell reconstitution after alpha-beta-depleted transplantation in children. The CDR3 extends over 13 amino acids. The V gene lost 4 bases and the J gene lost 7 bases, with 16 bases spanning the gap. CDR1 and CDR2 from the germline V gene are SQVTM and ANQGSEA. Unique molecular identifiers were incorporated when the TCRbeta library was constructed. From the PCR reads, TCRdb called clonotypes with MiXCR, one entry per CDR3 protein. The table records 280,000 or so distinct CDR3 sequences, about 9.9% of them present only once. In this sample, this clonotype turned up many times.

The sample was peripheral blood, taken 180 days after TCRalphabeta/CD19-depleted stem cell transplant. This chain uses TRBV29-1 with TRBJ1-2; weak D call: TRBD1 (5 bases). The clonotype originates from a male patient under 10 years old who had a stem cell transplant for chronic granulomatous disease, so the T cells may come from the graft donor. DNA for the CDR3: TGCAGCGTTGGTGGTGGGGCAGGGTTTGGCTACACCTTC. It codes for CSVGGGAGFGYTF.